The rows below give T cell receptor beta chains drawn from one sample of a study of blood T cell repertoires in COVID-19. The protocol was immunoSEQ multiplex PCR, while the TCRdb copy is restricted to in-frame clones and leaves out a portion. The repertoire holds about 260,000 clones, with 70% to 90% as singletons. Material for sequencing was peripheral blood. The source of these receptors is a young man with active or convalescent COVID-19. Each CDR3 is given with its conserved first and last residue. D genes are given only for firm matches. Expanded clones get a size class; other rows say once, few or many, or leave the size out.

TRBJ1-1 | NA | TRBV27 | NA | TGTGCCAGCAGGTCTGGACACTTGAACACTGAAGCTTTCTTT | CASRSGHLNTEAFF
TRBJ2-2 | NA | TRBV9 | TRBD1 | TGTGCCAGCAGCGCCACAGGGGGCTCCACCGGGGAGCTGTTTTTT | CASSATGGSTGELFF
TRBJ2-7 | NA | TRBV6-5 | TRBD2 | TGTGCCAGCAGCACTAGCGGGGGCTCCTACGAGCAGTACTTC | CASSTSGGSYEQYF
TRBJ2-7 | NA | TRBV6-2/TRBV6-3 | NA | TGTGCCAGCAGTGAGCACAGCTACGAGCAGTACTTC | CASSEHSYEQYF
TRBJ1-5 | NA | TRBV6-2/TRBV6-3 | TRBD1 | TGTGCCAGCAGTTACGGGGGGACAGGCAATCAGCCCCAGCATTTT | CASSYGGTGNQPQHF
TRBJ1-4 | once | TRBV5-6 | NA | TGTGCCAGCAGCTTTTCCCCCGGGGGGGCAACTAATGAAAAACTGTTTTTT | CASSFSPGGATNEKLFF
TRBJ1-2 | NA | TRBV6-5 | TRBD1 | TGTGCCAGCAGTCGCGACAGGGGCGCGGGGGGCTACACCTTC | CASSRDRGAGGYTF
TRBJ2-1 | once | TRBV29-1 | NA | TGCAGCGTTTCTAGCTGGAGCTCCTACAATGAGCAGTTCTTC | CSVSSWSSYNEQFF
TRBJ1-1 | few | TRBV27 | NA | TGTGCCAGCAGTTTTCCGAGAAGTTTAAACACTGAAGCTTTCTTT | CASSFPRSLNTEAFF
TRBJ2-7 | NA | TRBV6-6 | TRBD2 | TGTGCCAGCAGCCTACTAGCGGGGGCCTACGAGCAGTACTTC | CASSLLAGAYEQYF
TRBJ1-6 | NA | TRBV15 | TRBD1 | TGTGCCACCAGCAGGGGGGACAGGGGAAGCAATTCACCCCTCCACTTT | CATSRGDRGSNSPLHF
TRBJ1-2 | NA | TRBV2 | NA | TGTGCCAGCAGGGCGGAGACTACGGATGGCTACACCTTC | CASRAETTDGYTF
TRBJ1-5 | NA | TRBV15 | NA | TGTGCCACCAGCAGAGATCATTCGGGTTATAGCAATCAGCCCCAGCATTTT | CATSRDHSGYSNQPQHF
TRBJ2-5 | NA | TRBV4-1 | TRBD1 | TGCGCCAGCAGCCAATATTATTGGGGACAGGGGGTTGAGACCCAGTACTTC | CASSQYYWGQGVETQYF
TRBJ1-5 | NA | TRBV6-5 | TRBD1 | TGTGCCAGCAATCCCGACAGGGCCGGTCAGCCCCAGCATTTT | CASNPDRAGQPQHF
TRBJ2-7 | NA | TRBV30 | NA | TGTGCCTGGACCACCCAGGCCTACGAGCAGTACTTC | CAWTTQAYEQYF
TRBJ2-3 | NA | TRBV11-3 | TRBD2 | TGTGCCAGCAGCGCGCGGGGACTAGGAGATACGCAGTATTTT | CASSARGLGDTQYF
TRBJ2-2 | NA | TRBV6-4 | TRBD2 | TGTGCCAGCAGTGTGGTAGCGGGGGACACCGGGGAGCTGTTTTTT | CASSVVAGDTGELFF
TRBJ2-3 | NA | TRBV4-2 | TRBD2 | TGTGCCAGCAGCCAAGTGGGGGGGACGAGTGTGAGCCCCGATACGCAGTATTTT | CASSQVGGTSVSPDTQYF
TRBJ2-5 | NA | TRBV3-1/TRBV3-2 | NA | TGTGCCAGCAGCCAAGGGCTAGTCGTAGGAGAGACCCAGTACTTC | CASSQGLVVGETQYF
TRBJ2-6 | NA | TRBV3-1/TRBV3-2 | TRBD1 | TGTGCCAGCAGCCAAACCCCGGGACAGGGGGTTAGTGCTGGGGCCAACGTCCTGACTTTC | CASSQTPGQGVSAGANVLTF
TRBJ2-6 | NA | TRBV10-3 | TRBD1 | TGTGCCATCAGTTCCTCCGGGACAGGGGGCGCTGGGGCCAACGTCCTGACTTTC | CAISSSGTGGAGANVLTF
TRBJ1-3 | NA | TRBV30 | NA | TGTGCCTGGACAGGTGATGGAAACACCATATATTTT | CAWTGDGNTIYF
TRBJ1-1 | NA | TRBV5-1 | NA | TGCGCCAGCAGGCCTCTCGAACAGGGGAACACTGAAGCTTTCTTT | CASRPLEQGNTEAFF
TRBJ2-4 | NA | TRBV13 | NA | TGTGCCAGCAGCTTAACGCCCGCCGGCGGGGACGGAAACATTCAGTACTTC | CASSLTPAGGDGNIQYF
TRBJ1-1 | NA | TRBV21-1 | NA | TGTGCCAGCAGGCCCGGGGTTGGCGTAATGAACACTGAAGCTTTCTTT | CASRPGVGVMNTEAFF
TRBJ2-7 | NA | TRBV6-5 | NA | TGTGCCAGCAGTAGACAACCGGACACGCACGAGCAGTACTTC | CASSRQPDTHEQYF
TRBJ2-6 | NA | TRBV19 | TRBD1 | TGTGCCAGTAGTATTTTGCGTGGGGGACAGGCCTCTTACTCTGGGGCCAACGTCCTGACTTTC | CASSILRGGQASYSGANVLTF
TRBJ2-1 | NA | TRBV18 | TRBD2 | TGTGCCAGCTCAACAAGAGCCCCGGGACTAGCGGGGGGGACGGCTGAGCAGTTCTTC | CASSTRAPGLAGGTAEQFF
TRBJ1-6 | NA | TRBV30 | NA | TGTGCCTGGAGTGTACCTGCCAGGGGTGTTGCACCCCTCCACTTT | CAWSVPARGVAPLHF
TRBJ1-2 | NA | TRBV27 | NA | TGTGCCAGCAGTTCCGTGGCAGGGGCGGGCTACACCTTC | CASSSVAGAGYTF
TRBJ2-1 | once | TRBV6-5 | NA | TGTGCCAGCAGTCCGATAATTACATACAATGAGCAGTTCTTC | CASSPIITYNEQFF
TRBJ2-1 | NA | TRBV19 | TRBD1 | TGTGCCAGTAGTATCCGGACAGGGAGAGACAATGAGCAGTTCTTC | CASSIRTGRDNEQFF
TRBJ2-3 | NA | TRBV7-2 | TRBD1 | TGTGCCAGCAGCTACTCGGGACAGGGTCCAGATACGCAGTATTTT | CASSYSGQGPDTQYF
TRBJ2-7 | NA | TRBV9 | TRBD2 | TGTGCCAGCAGCGTAGGGGCTAGCGGGGGGGACTACGAGCAGTACTTC | CASSVGASGGDYEQYF
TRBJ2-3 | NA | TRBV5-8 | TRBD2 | TGTGCCAGCAGCTTTTTATTCAGCATTAGCGGGGACACGAATACGCAGTATTTT | CASSFLFSISGDTNTQYF
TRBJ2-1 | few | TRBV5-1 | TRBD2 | TGCGCCAGCAGAACCTTATCTAGCGGGGGGACCAATGAGCAGTTCTTC | CASRTLSSGGTNEQFF
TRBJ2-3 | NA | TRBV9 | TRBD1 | TGTGCCAGCAGCACGGGGACAGGCACAGATACGCAGTATTTT | CASSTGTGTDTQYF
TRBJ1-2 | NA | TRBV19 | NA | TGTGCCAGTAGTATAGATTTGGAGGCAGGACCCTCGGGTAGAACCTTC | CASSIDLEAGPSGRTF
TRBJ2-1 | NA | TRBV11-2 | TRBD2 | TGTGCCAGCAGCTCCGGTGGACTAGCGGGGGGTTTCTCCTACAATGAGCAGTTCTTC | CASSSGGLAGGFSYNEQFF
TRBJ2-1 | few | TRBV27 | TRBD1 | TGTGCCAGCGGCTTAAACAGGGGCCGGGGCAATGAGCAGTTCTTC | CASGLNRGRGNEQFF